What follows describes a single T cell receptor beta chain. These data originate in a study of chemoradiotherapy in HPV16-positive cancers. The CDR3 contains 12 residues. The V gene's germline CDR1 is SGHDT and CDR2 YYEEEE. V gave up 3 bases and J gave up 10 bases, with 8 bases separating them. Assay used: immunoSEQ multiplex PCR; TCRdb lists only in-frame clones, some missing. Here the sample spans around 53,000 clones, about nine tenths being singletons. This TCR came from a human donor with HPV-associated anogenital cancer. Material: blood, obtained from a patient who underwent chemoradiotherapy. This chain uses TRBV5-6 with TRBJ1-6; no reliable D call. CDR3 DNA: TGTGCCAGCAGCTCCCTGGACTCACCCCTCCACTTT. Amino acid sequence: CASSSLDSPLHF. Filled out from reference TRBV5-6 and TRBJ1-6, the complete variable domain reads DAGVTQSPTHLIKTRGQQVTLRCSPKSGHDTVSWYQQALGQGPQFIFQYYEEEERQRGNFPDRFSGHQFPNYSSELNVNALLLGDSALYLCASSSLDSPLHFGNGTRLTVT.